This paragraph covers one T cell receptor beta chain sequence. Its target is unknown. The data belong to a study of T cells in Graves' hyperthyroidism and ophthalmopathy. Study-wide results and limits: Patients with ophthalmopathy were separated from those with stable hyperthyroidism by a 13 V-J model. Blood also showed most of the thyroid clonotypes that were expanded above 0.001.

Exclusions: uncontrolled infection, other autoimmune disease, pregnancy, lactation. The source of the PBMCs was around 10 ml of fresh peripheral blood. The J segment lost 0 bases and the V segment lost 4 bases, leaving 11 bases of the junction unmatched. CDR3 size: 18 residues. The germline gives CDR1 SGHRS, CDR2 YFSETQ. TCR beta CDR3 regions were amplified from RNA. A first-round RT-PCR of the TCR CDR3 used the HTBI primer set. TCRdb re-called the multiplex PCR reads with MiXCR, one entry per CDR3 protein. Of around 380,000 distinct CDR3 sequences in the sample, less than 15% are singletons; the top ten hold about a fifth.

The sequenced sample was blood. The clonotype originates from a man under 40 with Graves' hyperthyroidism that later progressed to Graves' ophthalmopathy. This rearrangement joins TRBV5-1 to TRBJ2-1, with 9 bases fitting TRBD2. The CDR3 region is CASSPTSAGGRSYNEQFF. For the CDR3, the DNA is TGCGCCAGCAGCCCCACCTCCGCGGGGGGGCGCTCCTACAATGAGCAGTTCTTC.